Listed here are 15 T cell receptor beta chains from one sample, sequenced in a study of shared clonotypes between healthy human individuals. This table comes from immunoSEQ multiplex PCR, and its TCRdb copy is limited to in-frame clones, with some not included. Of about 2.1 million clones listed, about 92% were seen once; the top ten hold roughly 1.7%. Naive CD8 cells lacked CD45RO, underwent positive selection for CCR7 and left out terminally differentiated effector memory CD45RA+ cells. Sequencing was performed on naive CD8+ T cells from PBMCs. The receptors were gathered from a man aged 18 to 29 in good health. Some clones in this sample may be carry-over from other donors' samples.

The genes are TRBV19 and TRBJ1-1, with unresolved D. Germline CDR1 reads LNHDA; CDR2 reads SQIVND (reference sequence). Between the trimmed V and J ends, which lost 1 base and 2 bases, there was a span of 8 bases. This CDR3 region has 14 residues. CDR3 DNA sequence: TGTGCCAGTAGTATAGGCAGCTACAACACTGAAGCTTTCTTT. Amino acids: CASSIGSYNTEAFF.

The chain uses TRBV15 and TRBJ1-1; D gene unclear. Trimming left V 5 bases short and J 1 base short, with 11 bases between. Germline-derived CDR1 and CDR2 are LNHNV and YYDKDF (reference sequence). The CDR3 contains 14 residues. The CDR3 loop reads CATSYEGTNTEAFF. In DNA form, the CDR3 reads TGTGCCACCAGCTATGAGGGAACGAACACTGAAGCTTTCTTT.

This clone was seen a handful of times. V gene TRBV11-2 combines with J gene TRBJ1-1; no firm D call. This CDR3 region has 13 residues. Trimming pared 1 base from V and 4 bases from J, leaving 7 bases between. Germline V gene data show CDR1 as SGHAT and CDR2 as FQNNGV. CDR3 residues: CASSLGVRTEAFF. CDR3 nucleotides: TGTGCCAGCAGCTTAGGGGTCCGCACTGAAGCTTTCTTT. Using reference TRBV11-2 and TRBJ1-1 for the parts outside the CDR3, the full variable domain is EAGVAQSPRYKIIEKRQSVAFWCNPISGHATLYWYQQILGQGPKLLIQFQNNGVVDDSQLPKDRFSAERLKGVDSTLKIQPAKLEDSAVYLCASSLGVRTEAFFGQGTRLTVV.

The genes are TRBV5-6 and TRBJ2-1; 9 nucleotides line up with TRBD2. The V gene's germline CDR1 is SGHDT and CDR2 YYEEEE. CDR3 length: 15 amino acids. V shed 2 bases, J shed 3 bases, and the junction held 3 bases outside the gene matches. The CDR3 DNA reads TGTGCCAGCAGCTTAAGACTAGCGGACTACAATGAGCAGTTCTTC. This encodes CASSLRLADYNEQFF.

This chain joins TRBV27 and TRBJ2-3; D might be TRBD1 (5 bases). CDR1 is MNHEY, CDR2 SMNVEV, per germline (reference sequence). Trimming pared 4 bases from V and 4 bases from J, leaving 18 bases between. This CDR3 is 16 amino acids long. CDR3 protein: CASSYRVPGLADTQYF. For the CDR3, the DNA is TGTGCCAGCAGTTATCGGGTGCCAGGGTTAGCAGATACGCAGTATTTT.

This chain links TRBV29-1 with TRBJ2-7; 7 bases are shared with TRBD1. Trimming removed 7 bases from V and 5 bases from J; junction bases left unmatched: 11. Looked up from germline, CDR1 is SQVTM and CDR2 is ANQGSEA. The CDR3 has 13 residues. The CDR3 DNA follows: TGCAGCGCTCGGACAGGTTGGATTGACGAGCAGTACTTC. Protein sequence: CSARTGWIDEQYF.

The CDR3 here is CASSLEGADGEKLFF. In DNA form, the CDR3 reads TGTGCCAGCAGCTTGGAAGGGGCAGATGGTGAAAAACTGTTTTTT. V and J are TRBV5-6 and TRBJ1-4, with D possibly being TRBD1 (5 bases). V lost 0 bases to trimming and J lost 7 bases, with 13 bases between them. This CDR3 is 15 amino acids long. Germline V lookup: CDR1 SGHDT, CDR2 YYEEEE.

V usage is TRBV10-3 and J usage is TRBJ1-5; D not certain. The V gene's germline CDR1 is ENHRY and CDR2 SYGVKD. Trimming removed 2 bases at V and 0 bases at J, with 5 bases between. The CDR3 length is 14 residues. The CDR3 coding sequence is TGTGCCATCAGTGAGCCCTATAGCAATCAGCCCCAGCATTTT. Translation gives CAISEPYSNQPQHF.

The rearrangement uses TRBV5-6 and TRBJ2-1; D not resolved. CDR1 is SGHDT and CDR2 is YYEEEE in the germline V gene. CDR3 size: 16 residues. V was trimmed by 0 bases and J by 5 bases, leaving 15 bases between them. The CDR3 DNA sequence: TGTGCCAGCAGCTTGGTATCTAAACGGCCCGACAATGAGCAGTTCTTC. Translating it yields CASSLVSKRPDNEQFF.

This chain connects TRBV7-9 to TRBJ2-5, with unresolved D. CDR1 and CDR2 from the germline V gene are SEHNR and FQNEAQ (reference sequence). Between the trimmed V and J ends, which lost 2 bases and 2 bases, there was a span of 12 bases. The CDR3 consists of 15 residues. CDR3 in amino acids: CASSLSWQEQETQYF. The CDR3, as DNA: TGTGCCAGCAGCTTATCGTGGCAGGAACAAGAGACCCAGTACTTC.

This clone was recorded a few times. The chain links TRBV29-1 to TRBJ1-1; perhaps TRBD1 as D (6 bases). V shed 6 bases and J shed 0 bases, with 17 bases lying between them. Germline V lookup: CDR1 SQVTM, CDR2 ANQGSEA. The CDR3 sequence is 15 residues long. CDR3 sequence (DNA): TGCAGCGTCGATATTACAGGGAATATGAACACTGAAGCTTTCTTT. Translated, it gives CSVDITGNMNTEAFF. The full variable domain, rest sourced from reference TRBV29-1 and TRBJ1-1, is SAVISQKPSRDICQRGTSLTIQCQVDSQVTMMFWYRQQPGQSLTLIATANQGSEATYESGFVIDKFPISRPNLTFSTLTVSNMSPEDSSIYLCSVDITGNMNTEAFFGQGTRLTVV.

The rearrangement links TRBV5-1 to TRBJ1-1; D is possibly TRBD1 (6 bases). The CDR3 consists of 16 residues. Germline V gives CDR1 SGHRS, CDR2 YFSETQ. V shed 0 bases and J shed 3 bases, with 15 bases lying between them. CDR3 amino acids: CASSLVWQGRYTEAFF. DNA for the CDR3: TGCGCCAGCAGCTTGGTTTGGCAGGGGCGGTACACTGAAGCTTTCTTT.

The chain recombines TRBV19 with TRBJ2-7; 9 bases match TRBD1. The V segment lost 9 bases and the J segment 2 bases; nucleotides outside the gene matches: 5. Germline V CDR1 and CDR2: LNHDA, SQIVND (reference sequence). This CDR3 has 13 amino acids. The CDR3 nucleotides are TGTGCCAGCGGGACAGGGTTAACCTACGAGCAGTACTTC. Translation gives CASGTGLTYEQYF. The variable domain in full, completed from reference TRBV19 and TRBJ2-7, reads DGGITQSPKYLFRKEGQNVTLSCEQNLNHDAMYWYRQDPGQGLRLIYYSQIVNDFQKGDIAEGYSVSREKKESFPLTVTSAQKNPTAFYLCASGTGLTYEQYFGPGTRLTVT.

The V and J genes are TRBV7-9 and TRBJ1-1; D is ambiguous. This CDR3 is built from 16 residues. Germline V gives CDR1 SEHNR, CDR2 FQNEAQ (reference sequence). V lost 1 base to trimming and J lost 7 bases, with 19 bases between them. The CDR3 here is CASSLGVPSSHREAFF. The CDR3 DNA reads as TGTGCCAGCAGCTTAGGGGTTCCGAGCTCCCATCGTGAAGCTTTCTTT.

This sequence joins TRBV14 and TRBJ1-4, with no clear D. The CDR3 is 15 residues long. V was pared by 1 base and J by 2 bases, with 8 bases between. Germline lookup yields CDR1 SGHDN and CDR2 FVKESK. The CDR3 DNA reads as TGTGCCAGCAGCCAAGTGCCGGGCACTAATGAAAAACTGTTTTTT. Protein product: CASSQVPGTNEKLFF.